These T cell receptor beta chains were read from a single sample in a study of patients and donors after allogeneic stem cell transplantation. TCRdb re-called the RT-PCR reads through MiXCR, storing one row per CDR3 protein. Of 390,000 or so distinct CDR3 sequences listed, under 20% are singletons. The sequencing sample was made of blood, either unsorted or a sorted T cell fraction (not recorded which). All receptors come from a human donor who was either an allogeneic HSCT recipient or a stem cell or donor lymphocyte infusion donor (not recorded which). It is not recorded whose cells these are; they may come from a transplant donor. Both conserved end residues are part of each CDR3. A D gene is named only where the DNA matches it firmly. Only part of the rows carry a size: once, few, many, or a class if the clone is expanded.

cdr3_aa cdr3_nt j_call v_call d_call clone_size
CASSLASMTSGRRLFFNEQFF TGTGCCAGCAGCTTAGCCTCCATGACTAGCGGGAGAAGGCTCTTTTTCAATGAGCAGTTCTTC TRBJ2-1 TRBV7-6 TRBD2 -
CASMEGQWGQGTDTQYF TGTGCCAGCATGGAAGGACAGTGGGGCCAGGGGACAGATACGCAGTATTTT TRBJ2-3 TRBV7-9 - -
CASSQDRTGGTDTQYF TGTGCCAGCAGCCAAGACCGGACAGGGGGCACAGATACGCAGTATTTT TRBJ2-3 TRBV3-1 TRBD1 -
CATSRDWGGETQYF TGTGCCACCAGCAGAGATTGGGGGGGAGAGACCCAGTACTTC TRBJ2-5 TRBV15 TRBD2 few
CASSWPGGVNEQFF TGTGCCAGCAGTTGGCCAGGGGGCGTGAATGAGCAGTTCTTC TRBJ2-1 TRBV2 TRBD1 few
CASKGQNTYEQYF TGTGCCAGCAAAGGACAGAACACCTACGAGCAGTACTTC TRBJ2-7 TRBV2 - few
CASSLERTPAEKLFF TGTGCCAGCAGTTTAGAGAGGACCCCTGCTGAAAAACTGTTTTTT TRBJ1-4 TRBV12-3/TRBV12-4 - many
CSASDYPLNEQFF TGCAGTGCGTCGGACTACCCCCTTAATGAGCAGTTCTTC TRBJ2-1 TRBV20-1 - many
CASSYGSNEKLFF TGTGCCAGTTCGTATGGGTCTAATGAAAAACTGTTTTTT TRBJ1-4 TRBV19 - few
CASSEYRNGYTF TGTGCCAGCAGCGAATACAGAAATGGCTACACCTTC TRBJ1-2 TRBV7-8 - many
CSLAGNGVDTEAFF TGCAGCCTAGCGGGAAACGGTGTCGACACTGAAGCTTTCTTT TRBJ1-1 TRBV29-1 - many
CASSLGGRALNEQFF TGCGCCAGCAGCTTAGGGGGGAGGGCCCTCAATGAGCAGTTCTTC TRBJ2-1 TRBV5-1 - -
CASSQGTSGPYNEQFF TGTGCCAGCAGCCAAGGCACTAGCGGACCATACAATGAGCAGTTCTTC TRBJ2-1 TRBV3-1 TRBD2 -
CASSQEGGAEGYTF TGCGCCAGCAGCCAAGAAGGAGGGGCAGAAGGCTACACCTTC TRBJ1-2 TRBV4-3 - many
CASSSGPRTGGTEAFF TGTGCCAGCAGCTCGGGTCCCCGGACAGGGGGCACTGAAGCTTTCTTT TRBJ1-1 TRBV5-6 TRBD1 few
CATSDWELGRPLPTNTGELFF TGTGCCACCAGTGATTGGGAGTTGGGGAGACCATTGCCGACGAACACCGGGGAGCTGTTTTTT TRBJ2-2 TRBV24-1 - -
CASSLSRDTSEAFF TGCGCCAGCAGCCTTAGTCGGGACACCAGTGAAGCTTTCTTT TRBJ1-1 TRBV4-3 - -
CASSLGGLGTDTQYF TGTGCCAGCAGTTTAGGAGGGCTGGGCACAGATACGCAGTATTTT TRBJ2-3 TRBV6-5 - few
CAGPANTGELFF TGTGCAGGGCCCGCGAACACCGGGGAGCTGTTTTTT TRBJ2-2 TRBV7-9 - few
CSANRGVWTEAFF TGCAGTGCTAACAGGGGAGTATGGACTGAAGCTTTCTTT TRBJ1-1 TRBV20-1 TRBD1 -
CSVASGERGYTF TGCAGCGTAGCCTCAGGGGAGCGTGGCTACACCTTC TRBJ1-2 TRBV29-1 - few
CASSLWQKNSNQPQHF TGTGCCAGCAGTTTATGGCAGAAGAATAGCAATCAGCCCCAGCATTTT TRBJ1-5 TRBV12-3/TRBV12-4 - -
CASSPRGGFPQHF TGTGCCAGCAGCCCGAGAGGTGGCTTCCCCCAGCATTTT TRBJ1-5 TRBV7-2 - -
CATSRGDRAADTQYF TGTGCCACCAGCAGAGGGGACAGGGCCGCAGATACGCAGTATTTT TRBJ2-3 TRBV15 TRBD1 -
CASSYSTGQGGTDTQYF TGTGCCAGCAGTTACTCGACGGGACAGGGCGGCACAGATACGCAGTATTTT TRBJ2-3 TRBV6-5 TRBD1 -
CASSFEFYEQYF TGTGCCAGCAGTTTTGAATTCTACGAGCAGTACTTC TRBJ2-7 TRBV12-3/TRBV12-4 - many
CASSQALRSVEQFF TGTGCCAGCAGCCAAGCACTACGGTCCGTTGAGCAGTTCTTC TRBJ2-1 TRBV3-1 - -
CASSESGRNYGYTF TGTGCCAGCAGTGAATCCGGCAGAAACTATGGCTACACCTTC TRBJ1-2 TRBV25-1 - -
CASRPTGQRRAEQFF TGTGCCAGCAGACCCACGGGACAGAGGCGAGCTGAGCAGTTCTTC TRBJ2-1 TRBV6-2/TRBV6-3 TRBD1 many
CASSVLRDLNEQFF TGTGCCAGCAGTGTACTCCGGGACTTGAATGAGCAGTTCTTC TRBJ2-1 TRBV2 - many
CASSQDGGYPYEQYF TGCGCCAGCAGCCAAGACGGAGGTTACCCCTACGAGCAGTACTTC TRBJ2-7 TRBV4-3 - many
CSVFYYGTGGTEAFF TGCAGCGTGTTTTATTATGGGACAGGGGGCACTGAAGCTTTCTTT TRBJ1-1 TRBV29-1 TRBD1 -
CASRNTGGLNSNQPQHF TGTGCCAGCAGGAATACAGGGGGGCTTAATAGCAATCAGCCCCAGCATTTT TRBJ1-5 TRBV6-2/TRBV6-3 TRBD1 few
CASSLGAGNNEQFF TGTGCCAGCAGTTTGGGAGCGGGAAACAATGAGCAGTTCTTC TRBJ2-1 TRBV27 TRBD2 many
CASSLPGGGNQPQHF TGTGCCAGCAGCTTACCAGGGGGCGGCAATCAGCCCCAGCATTTT TRBJ1-5 TRBV7-9 TRBD1 few
CASTLGHSGMNTEAFF TGCGCCAGCACCCTGGGGCACAGTGGGATGAACACTGAAGCTTTCTTT TRBJ1-1 TRBV5-1 - -
CSAIRGVVDGYTF TGCAGTGCCATCCGGGGGGTAGTGGATGGCTACACCTTC TRBJ1-2 TRBV20-1 - -
CASSLGGQDGELFF TGTGCCAGCAGCTTGGGGGGGCAGGACGGGGAGCTGTTTTTT TRBJ2-2 TRBV7-7 - few
CASSLYPSGQETQYF TGTGCTAGCAGCTTGTATCCATCGGGCCAGGAGACCCAGTACTTC TRBJ2-5 TRBV7-7 - -
CASSLGSGPQHF TGTGCCAGCAGTTTAGGCTCGGGGCCCCAGCATTTT TRBJ1-5 TRBV12-3/TRBV12-4 - -
CASSPRQTGELFF TGTGCCAGCTCACCACGGCAAACCGGGGAGCTGTTTTTT TRBJ2-2 TRBV18 - -
CASKGRDARQGAFF TGTGCCAGCAAAGGCCGGGACGCCCGACAGGGAGCTTTCTTT TRBJ1-1 TRBV27 TRBD1 few
CSVEGSSGANTGELFF TGCAGCGTTGAAGGGTCCAGCGGGGCGAACACCGGGGAGCTGTTTTTT TRBJ2-2 TRBV29-1 TRBD2 many
CASSGQAQVTDTQYF TGTGCCAGCAGTGGTCAGGCTCAAGTCACAGATACGCAGTATTTT TRBJ2-3 TRBV2 - many
CASSLRDRVYEQYF TGTGCCAGCAGTCTCCGGGACAGGGTCTACGAGCAGTACTTC TRBJ2-7 TRBV28 TRBD1 -
CASSFGSGGQETQYF TGTGCCAGCAGCTTCGGTAGCGGGGGACAAGAGACCCAGTACTTC TRBJ2-5 TRBV7-3 TRBD2 -
CASSPRPMTGARETEAFF TGTGCCAGCAGCCCACGACCTATGACAGGGGCCCGAGAGACTGAAGCTTTCTTT TRBJ1-1 TRBV11-2 TRBD1 few
CASSLAGSQPQHF TGCGCCAGCAGCTTGGCAGGGAGTCAGCCCCAGCATTTT TRBJ1-5 TRBV5-1 - many
CSVVHRGRTEAFF TGCAGCGTCGTCCACAGGGGTCGAACTGAAGCTTTCTTT TRBJ1-1 TRBV29-1 TRBD1 few
CASSLSLGGASKNIQYF TGTGCCAGCAGTTTATCCTTAGGGGGCGCCTCCAAAAACATTCAGTACTTC TRBJ2-4 TRBV12-3/TRBV12-4 TRBD1 -
CATSDTGTGPGNTIYF TGTGCCACAAGTGATACCGGGACAGGGCCTGGAAACACCATATATTTT TRBJ1-3 TRBV6-1 TRBD1 -
CASSLTGPPDSNQPQHF TGCGCCAGCAGCCTAACCGGGCCCCCGGATAGCAATCAGCCCCAGCATTTT TRBJ1-5 TRBV5-1 - few
CASSQKTTTQFGSPLHF TGCGCCAGCAGCCAAAAGACTACCACCCAATTTGGTTCACCCCTCCACTTT TRBJ1-6 TRBV4-1 - many
CASSLDAGRTEAFF TGTGCCAGCAGCTTAGATGCGGGGCGGACTGAAGCTTTCTTT TRBJ1-1 TRBV7-2 - few
CASSFNVRGGPDGYTF TGTGCCAGCAGTTTTAATGTGCGGGGGGGTCCGGATGGCTACACCTTC TRBJ1-2 TRBV12-3/TRBV12-4 - -
CASSVVGRAGENQYF TGTGCCAGCAGCGTAGTCGGGAGGGCCGGAGAGAACCAGTACTTC TRBJ2-5 TRBV9 TRBD2 -
CASSSPGLGEAFF TGCGCCAGCAGCTCCCCAGGGTTGGGTGAAGCTTTCTTT TRBJ1-1 TRBV5-1 - few
CASSPGGGKNEQFF TGTGCCAGCAGCCCGGGGGGGGGCAAGAATGAGCAGTTCTTC TRBJ2-1 TRBV14 TRBD2 -
CSAADGEYGYTF TGCAGTGCAGCGGACGGGGAATATGGCTACACCTTC TRBJ1-2 TRBV20-1 - -
CASSWTGGLETQYF TGTGCCAGCAGCTGGACAGGGGGCTTAGAGACCCAGTACTTC TRBJ2-5 TRBV5-4 TRBD1 few